This T cell receptor beta chain is drawn from a study of blood T cell repertoires in COVID-19 (TCRdb year 2020). Concerning the study at large: Samples covering the acute and convalescent phases of COVID-19 were provided by collaborators in the United States, Italy and Spain. Where available, HLA class I and class II types were taken from metadata supplied by the sample provider and were not determined by assay-based typing. The dataset comprised deeply sampled blood TCRbeta repertoires from subjects exposed to, actively infected with, or recovered from COVID-19. A freely available public database, intended as a resource for researchers studying the immune response to SARS-CoV-2, is where the repertoires were released. The samples were drawn from the first 160 participants of the ongoing ImmuneRACE study and from some 1,300 subjects provided by 6 global collaborators. Sample metadata almost always included a de-identified subject ID, COVID-19 status, age in years and sex. The prospective study material was composed of cDNA or gDNA derived from T cells, B-cell-depleted T cells, or PBMCs. The full study reports these points: The amount of clinical and demographic metadata varied by source and participant and was provided uncurated.

TCRbeta CDR3 regions were amplified from genomic DNA using the immunoSEQ Assay, a bias-controlled multiplex PCR. Processing in the source paper ran as follows. The number of nucleated cells in each sample was estimated from the amplification of reference gene primers within the assay. To quantify the absolute abundance of each unique TCRbeta CDR3 rearrangement, sequence reads were collapsed and filtered. For each sample, productive Simpson clonality was calculated by taking the square root of Simpson's diversity index across productive rearrangements. This is the immuneACCESS table as TCRdb keeps it, with only in-frame sequences that have V and J called. A part of the clones is gone; compared with another copy, unresolved V genes explain less than half, and the rest is unexplained. That table gives V, J and clone size, and the DNA gave D and trimming. The sample table contains 200,000 or so clones; only one count was recorded for roughly four fifths of them. 1.5% to 2% of the sample is taken by the ten largest.

V is reduced by 5 bases and J by 0 bases, leaving a spacing of 11 bases between them. Measured from the cysteine to the phenylalanine, the CDR3 is 15 residues long. This entry keeps only the CDR3 DNA: 45 bases, framed from base 1. CDR1 SEHNR and CDR2 FQNEAQ are derived from the germline V gene (reference sequence). Participants in the prospective study were aged about 18 to 90 years, lived in approximately 26 United States geographic areas, and enrolled through a virtual design. In the prospective study, participants were assigned to cohorts based on the clinical history participants reported in a screening survey and a study questionnaire. Recovered participants in ImmuneRACE Cohort 3 were defined as having two consecutive negative NP/OP PCR tests, clearance from a healthcare professional, or resolution of symptoms. In the prospective study, whole blood, serum and a nasopharyngeal or oropharyngeal swab were collected from each participant by mobile phlebotomists. Prospective study participants could optionally give additional blood draws and questionnaires over an approximately two-month period. Before DNA extraction, prospective study blood samples were shipped either frozen or at room temperature.

About this clone: Its target antigen remains unknown. Base qualities are not at hand, and no much larger clone is one base apart.

The sequencing input was PBMCs or T cells enriched from blood (not recorded which). The V gene is TRBV7-9 and the J gene is TRBJ1-3; the D gene is possibly TRBD1, with 5 bases matching. The TCR comes from a man aged 55 to 70 who had recovered from COVID-19. The CDR3 region: CASSPQVTSGNTIYF. DNA sequence: TGTGCCAGCAGCCCACAGGTGACCTCTGGAAACACCATATATTTT. The CDR3 plus the reference TRBV7-9 and TRBJ1-3 genes for the other parts give the full variable domain: DTGVSQNPRHKITKRGQNVTFRCDPISEHNRLYWYRQTLGQGPEFLTYFQNEAQLEKSRLLSDRFSAERPKGSFSTLEIQRTEQGDSAMYLCASSPQVTSGNTIYFGEGSWLTVV.